The 28 T cell receptor beta chains given below trace back to one sample, sequenced in a study of cytomegalovirus exposure and HLA in healthy donors. The PCR ran on 60 Vbeta and 13 Jbeta primers. Only in-frame clones appear in the TCRdb table, and some are missing; sequencing was by immunoSEQ multiplex PCR. The data hold 99,000 or so clones, with 70% to 85% observed a single time. The sequenced material came from PBMCs. The receptors shown here come from a young woman in good health and CMV-seropositive.

This sequence joins TRBV27 and TRBJ2-3; D is undetermined. Germline V CDR1 and CDR2: MNHEY, SMNVEV (reference sequence). The CDR3 runs to 14 residues. V lost 3 bases, J lost 0 bases, and 7 bases lay in between. The CDR3 nucleotides read TGTGCCAGCAGTTTTTCGACTAGCACAGATACGCAGTATTTT. Protein: CASSFSTSTDTQYF.

The CDR3 is CASRFTGDSYEQYF. The CDR3 region has the DNA TGTGCCAGCAGATTCACAGGGGATTCCTACGAGCAGTACTTC. This chain links TRBV6-5 with TRBJ2-7; 7 bases map to TRBD1. The CDR3 spans 14 residues. CDR1 and CDR2 (germline): MNHEY, SVGAGI. V was pared by 6 bases and J by 1 base, with 6 bases of the junction left unmatched.

This clone was found a few times. The chain links TRBV30 to TRBJ1-2, with a tentative D call TRBD1 (5 bases). V dropped 8 bases and J dropped 8 bases, with 24 bases sitting between them. Per the germline V gene, CDR1 is GTSNPN and CDR2 is SVGIG (reference sequence). The CDR3 consists of 14 residues. In nucleotides, the CDR3 is TGTGCCGGCGCCCGGGACTACGGCCTCCAGGGCTACACCTTC. Protein product: CAGARDYGLQGYTF.

The chain joins TRBV7-2 to TRBJ2-7; 9 bases are a match to TRBD2. The CDR3 consists of 15 residues. CDR1 is SGHTA, CDR2 FQGNSA, per germline. The junction had 4 bases not matched to a gene; V was cut back by 1 base and J by 3 bases. The CDR3 nucleotides are TGTGCCAGCAGCTTAGGTGGTAGCGGGAGCTACGAGCAGTACTTC. Translating it yields CASSLGGSGSYEQYF.

The chain joins TRBV7-8 to TRBJ2-7; 14 nucleotides agree with TRBD2. The CDR3 is 16 amino acids. Germline-derived CDR1 and CDR2 are SGHVS and FQNEAQ. V trimming: 5 bases; J trimming: 7 bases; junction bases outside the gene matches: 10. The CDR3 DNA is TGTGCCAGCAGCACTCGGACTAGCGGGGGGACCTCGGAGCAGTACTTC. Its protein is CASSTRTSGGTSEQYF.

The J gene is TRBJ1-2, the V gene TRBV19; possible D gene TRBD1, 5 bases. The germline V and J ends were trimmed by 5 bases and 6 bases, with 16 bases remaining between them. CDR3 length equals 14 residues. The germline CDR1 and CDR2 sequences are LNHDA and SQIVND (reference sequence). CDR3 protein: CASSATDFGHGYTF. The CDR3 DNA reads as TGTGCCAGTAGTGCGACAGATTTCGGACATGGCTACACCTTC.

This clone occurred once. This CDR3 is CASRPTGDGSYNEQFF. Here the CDR3 DNA reads TGTGCCAGCAGGCCGACAGGGGACGGATCCTACAATGAGCAGTTCTTC. The V gene is TRBV6-4, the J gene TRBJ2-1; TRBD1 agrees at 8 bases. The CDR3 runs 16 residues. The V segment lost 6 bases and the J segment 1 base; nucleotides outside the gene matches: 8. Germline V gene sequence: CDR1 MRHNA, CDR2 SNTAGT.

The V gene is TRBV25-1, the J gene TRBJ2-7, with D maybe TRBD1 (6 bases). V dropped 1 base and J dropped 2 bases, with 18 bases sitting between them. Per the germline V gene, CDR1 is MGHDK and CDR2 is SYGVNS. The CDR3 consists of 17 residues. CDR3 in DNA: TGTGCCAGCAGTGAATCCACCCTTGAAACAGGGACCTACGAGCAGTACTTC. Protein sequence: CASSESTLETGTYEQYF.

The rearrangement joins TRBV7-8 to TRBJ2-1; 8 nucleotides agree with TRBD2. The CDR3 loop spans 16 amino acids. The V segment lost 4 bases and the J segment 8 bases; nucleotides outside the gene matches: 13. From germline, CDR1 is SGHVS and CDR2 FQNEAQ. This chain's CDR3 is CASSSPLLAGGDEQFF. CDR3 DNA sequence: TGTGCCAGCAGCTCACCCCTCCTAGCCGGGGGGGATGAGCAGTTCTTC.

The V and J genes are TRBV9 and TRBJ1-2; D is perhaps TRBD1 (5 bases). The V gene's germline CDR1 is SGDLS and CDR2 YYNGEE. Trimming took 0 bases from V and 4 from J, leaving 13 bases between them. The CDR3 runs 15 residues. The CDR3 sequence is CASSVATDRTYGYTF. The CDR3 coding sequence is TGTGCCAGCAGCGTAGCAACTGACAGAACCTATGGCTACACCTTC.

The chain joins TRBV27 to TRBJ2-2, with 9 bases matching TRBD2. The germline CDR1 and CDR2 sequences are MNHEY and SMNVEV (reference sequence). Unmatched junction bases numbered 9, after V lost 6 bases and J lost 4 bases. CDR3 size: 16 residues. The DNA of the CDR3 is TGTGCCAGCAGACCTTGGACTAGCGCAGGCACCGGGGAGCTGTTTTTT. As protein: CASRPWTSAGTGELFF.

The gene calls are TRBV30 and TRBJ1-5; TRBD1 matches at 9 bases. CDR3 length: 13 amino acids. The germline V gene has CDR1 GTSNPN and CDR2 SVGIG (reference sequence). J was trimmed by 7 bases and V by 3 bases; bases with no gene match: 4. CDR3 sequence reads: CAWSGQGSQPQHF. The CDR3, as DNA: TGTGCCTGGAGCGGACAGGGGTCGCAGCCCCAGCATTTT.

The chain employs TRBV5-1 and TRBJ2-1, with 8 bases fitting TRBD2. The germline gives CDR1 SGHRS, CDR2 YFSETQ. V lost 1 base, J lost 3 bases, and 0 bases stayed unmatched. This CDR3 region has 14 residues. The CDR3 loop is CASSLSGSYNEQFF. The CDR3 region has the DNA TGCGCCAGCAGCTTGAGCGGGAGCTACAATGAGCAGTTCTTC.

This clone has a single count. The chain joins TRBV6-5 to TRBJ2-7; D remains unclear. With 3 bases removed from V and 1 base from J, the gap between germline ends came to 13 bases. Per germline, CDR1 MNHEY and CDR2 SVGAGI. CDR3 length equals 15 residues. CDR3 sequence (DNA): TGTGCCAGCAGTTATTCCACGAGGCCGTCCTACGAGCAGTACTTC. Its protein is CASSYSTRPSYEQYF.

The chain recombines TRBV30 with TRBJ1-5; TRBD1 is a possible D gene (6 bases). The germline V gene encodes CDR1 GTSNPN and CDR2 SVGIG (reference sequence). The CDR3 has 13 amino acids. Trimming stripped 2 bases from V and 5 bases from J, with 10 bases between. The CDR3 bases are TGTGCCTGGAGTTGGGCAGGGGATCAGCCCCAGCATTTT. Translated: CAWSWAGDQPQHF.

The chain combines TRBV30 with TRBJ2-2; D perhaps matches TRBD2 (5 bases). CDR1 is GTSNPN and CDR2 is SVGIG in the germline V gene (reference sequence). V was trimmed by 4 bases and J by 4 bases, leaving 13 bases between them. The CDR3 sequence is 14 residues long. The CDR3 here is CAWTRTGITGELFF. As DNA, the CDR3 is TGTGCCTGGACTCGGACGGGGATCACCGGGGAGCTGTTTTTT. Complete variable domain (other parts from reference TRBV30 and TRBJ2-2): SQTIHQWPATLVQPVGSPLSLECTVEGTSNPNLYWYRQAAGRGLQLLFYSVGIGQISSEVPQNLSASRPQDRQFILSSKKLLLSDSGFYLCAWTRTGITGELFFGEGSRLTVL.

V is TRBV5-4 and J is TRBJ2-7, with unresolved D. Per the germline V gene, CDR1 is SGHNT and CDR2 is YYREEE (reference sequence). This CDR3 region has 13 residues. Trimming cost V 3 bases and J 1 base, with 8 bases left between them. The CDR3 is CASSSYPSYEQYF. DNA for the CDR3: TGTGCCAGCAGCTCCTACCCGTCCTACGAGCAGTACTTC.

The J gene is TRBJ1-2, the V gene TRBV30; D call uncertain. The germline V gene encodes CDR1 GTSNPN and CDR2 SVGIG (reference sequence). The CDR3 runs to 14 residues. The V gene lost 0 bases and the J gene lost 8 bases, with 16 bases spanning the gap. The CDR3 sequence: CAWSVQGRGRGYTF. In nucleotides, the CDR3 is TGTGCCTGGAGTGTACAAGGTCGAGGCCGCGGCTACACCTTC.

V usage is TRBV6-5 and J usage is TRBJ1-1; D might be TRBD1 (5 bases). This CDR3 has 14 amino acids. Germline assignment: CDR1 MNHEY and CDR2 SVGAGI. V was clipped by 0 bases and J by 4 bases, with 9 bases between them. CDR3 protein: CASSYSTQGTEAFF. In DNA form, the CDR3 reads TGTGCCAGCAGTTACTCGACGCAGGGCACTGAAGCTTTCTTT.

The gene calls are TRBV10-3 and TRBJ2-7, with 8 bases that match TRBD1. The CDR3 runs to 16 residues. V lost 3 bases to trimming and J lost 4 bases; unmatched junction nucleotides: 11. Germline V gene sequence: CDR1 ENHRY, CDR2 SYGVKD. As DNA, the CDR3 is TGTGCCATCAGTGAATTGAGTGCAGGGGGCTTATACGAGCAGTACTTC. Translation gives CAISELSAGGLYEQYF.

V usage is TRBV6-5 and J usage is TRBJ2-7; possible D gene TRBD1, 5 bases. Trimming took 5 bases from V and 4 from J, leaving 15 bases between them. Germline CDR1 and CDR2: MNHEY and SVGAGI. This CDR3 region has 14 residues. The DNA for the CDR3 is TGTGCCAGCAGTGTGGCAGGGATACTTTACGAGCAGTACTTC. Translation gives CASSVAGILYEQYF.

This chain links TRBV27 with TRBJ2-5, with 11 bases matching TRBD2. The CDR3 is made up of 16 amino acids. Germline CDR1 and CDR2: MNHEY and SMNVEV (reference sequence). J was trimmed by 5 bases and V by 6 bases; bases with no gene match: 11. Written as DNA, the CDR3 is TGTGCCAGCAGCCAGGGTGTGGTAGCGGGAGGGGAGACCCAGTACTTC. It yields the protein CASSQGVVAGGETQYF.

The rearrangement links TRBV15 to TRBJ1-3, with D tentatively TRBD1 (6 bases). V lost 0 bases and J 2 bases, leaving 11 bases between the germline ends. The germline V gene has CDR1 LNHNV and CDR2 YYDKDF (reference sequence). The CDR3 loop spans 16 amino acids. This CDR3 reads CATSRDVAGAGNTIYF. In DNA form, the CDR3 reads TGTGCCACCAGCAGAGATGTAGCAGGGGCTGGAAACACCATATATTTT.

The genes are TRBV27 and TRBJ2-7, with 10 bases fitting TRBD2. The junction had 5 bases not matched to a gene; V was cut back by 5 bases and J by 7 bases. This CDR3 is 13 amino acids long. Germline CDR1 MNHEY, CDR2 SMNVEV (reference sequence). CDR3 coding DNA: TGTGCCAGCAGTACTAGCGGGACCTTTGAGCAGTACTTC. This sequence encodes CASSTSGTFEQYF.

The chain recombines TRBV28 with TRBJ2-6, with TRBD2 matching 10 bases. The CDR3 length is 19 residues. The J segment lost 1 base and the V segment lost 5 bases, leaving 11 bases of the junction unmatched. Germline V gene lookup returns CDR1 MDHEN and CDR2 SYDVKM. In DNA, the CDR3 is TGTGCCAGCAGTACTCTCGGACTAGCGGTCAGATCTGGGGCCAACGTCCTGACTTTC. Its protein product is CASSTLGLAVRSGANVLTF.

The rearrangement uses TRBV10-3 and TRBJ1-1; 7 nucleotides agree with TRBD1. Germline values: CDR1 ENHRY, CDR2 SYGVKD. This CDR3 has 13 amino acids. The ends lost 4 bases at V and 3 bases at J; junction bases unmatched: 2. CDR3: CAISAGQYTEAFF. CDR3 sequence (DNA): TGTGCCATCAGTGCGGGACAGTACACTGAAGCTTTCTTT.

The genes are TRBV28 and TRBJ1-2; D is ambiguous. Trimming pared 7 bases from V and 3 bases from J, leaving 12 bases between. The CDR3 is made up of 13 amino acids. Germline V CDR1 and CDR2: MDHEN, SYDVKM. The DNA of the CDR3 is TGTGCCAGCAAACCCCCACTACACTATGGCTACACCTTC. Protein: CASKPPLHYGYTF.

The chain has TRBV27 and TRBJ2-7; no clear D. The CDR3 runs 13 residues. Trimming left V 5 bases short and J 1 base short, with 9 bases between. Germline V CDR1 and CDR2: MNHEY, SMNVEV (reference sequence). The CDR3 bases are TGTGCCAGCAGTCAACAGTCATCCTACGAGCAGTACTTC. It encodes CASSQQSSYEQYF.